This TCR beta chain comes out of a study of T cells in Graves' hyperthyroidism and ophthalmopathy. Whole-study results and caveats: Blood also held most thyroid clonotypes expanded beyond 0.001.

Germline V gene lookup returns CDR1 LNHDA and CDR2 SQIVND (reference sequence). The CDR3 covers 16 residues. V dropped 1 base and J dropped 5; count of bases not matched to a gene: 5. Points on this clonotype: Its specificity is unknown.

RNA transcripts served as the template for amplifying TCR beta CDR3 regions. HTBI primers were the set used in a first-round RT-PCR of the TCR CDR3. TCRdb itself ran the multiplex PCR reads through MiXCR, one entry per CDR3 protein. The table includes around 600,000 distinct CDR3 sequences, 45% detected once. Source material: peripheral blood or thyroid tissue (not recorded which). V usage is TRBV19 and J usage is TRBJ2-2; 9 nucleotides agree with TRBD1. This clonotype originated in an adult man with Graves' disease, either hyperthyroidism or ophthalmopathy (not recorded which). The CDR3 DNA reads TGTGCCAGTAGTATAGGGGACAGGGTTGTAACCGGGGAGCTGTTTTTT. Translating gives CASSIGDRVVTGELFF.